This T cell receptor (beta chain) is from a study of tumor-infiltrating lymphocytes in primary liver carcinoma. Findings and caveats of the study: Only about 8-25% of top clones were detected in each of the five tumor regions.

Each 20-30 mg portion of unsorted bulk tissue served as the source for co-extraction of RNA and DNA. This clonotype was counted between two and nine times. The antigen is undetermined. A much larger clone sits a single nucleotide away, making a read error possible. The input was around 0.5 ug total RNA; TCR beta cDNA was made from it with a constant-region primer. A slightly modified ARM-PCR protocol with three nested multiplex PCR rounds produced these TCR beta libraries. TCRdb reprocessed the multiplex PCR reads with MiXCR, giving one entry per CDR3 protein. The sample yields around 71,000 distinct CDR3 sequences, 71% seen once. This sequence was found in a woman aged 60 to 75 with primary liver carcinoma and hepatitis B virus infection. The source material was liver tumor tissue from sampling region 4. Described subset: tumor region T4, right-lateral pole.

Here the CDR3 reads CVSSSRGGNSYNSPLHF. The CDR3 DNA follows: TGTGTCAGCAGTTCCCGGGGAGGAAACTCCTATAATTCACCCCTCCACTTT. The chain is built from TRBV6-6 and TRBJ1-6; D unresolved. CDR3 length: 17 amino acids. The germline gives CDR1 MNHNY, CDR2 SVGAGI (reference sequence).